The 18 T cell receptor beta chains given below trace back to one sample, sequenced in a study of technical replicates of blood from several donors. Produced via immunoSEQ multiplex PCR; TCRdb's table is partial and in-frame only. The sample shows tens of thousands of clones, about 94% of them seen only once. The sequenced sample was T cells isolated from PBMCs. The receptors here all came from a human donor in good health.

The chain employs TRBV6-5 and TRBJ2-1, with D possibly TRBD1 on 6 matching bases. Deletions cut 2 bases from V and 9 bases from J, with 17 bases between. There are 15 residues in the CDR3. CDR1 is MNHEY and CDR2 is SVGAGI in the germline V gene. In DNA, the CDR3 is TGTGCCAGCAGTTACGGTTTGGGGGCGTTTGGTGAGCAGTTCTTC. Protein sequence: CASSYGLGAFGEQFF.

This clone was recorded only once. The chain joins TRBV6-1 to TRBJ2-3, with TRBD1 matching over 9 bases. V dropped 6 bases and J dropped 4; count of bases not matched to a gene: 8. The CDR3 extends over 15 amino acids. Germline CDR1 and CDR2: MNHNS and SASEGT. The CDR3 region has the DNA TGTGCCAGCAGGCCCTGGACAGGGGCACCAGATACGCAGTATTTT. Encoded protein: CASRPWTGAPDTQYF.

CDR3 sequence reads: CASSPFDNEQFF. The CDR3 DNA sequence: TGTGCCAGCAGTCCCTTTGACAATGAGCAGTTCTTC. The V call is TRBV7-2, the J call TRBJ2-1; D gene ambiguous. The CDR3 consists of 12 residues. Germline V gene data show CDR1 as SGHTA and CDR2 as FQGNSA. V was clipped by 6 bases and J by 5 bases, with 8 bases between them.

This clone was seen a few times. The genes are TRBV5-1 and TRBJ1-1; maybe TRBD1 (6 bases). V was pared by 4 bases and J by 5 bases, with 12 bases between. This CDR3 spans 13 amino acids. The germline gives CDR1 SGHRS, CDR2 YFSETQ. In nucleotides, the CDR3 is TGCGCCAGCAGCGTGGCAGGACAGACTGAAGCTTTCTTT. Translating it yields CASSVAGQTEAFF.

The chain joins TRBV5-4 to TRBJ2-7; a weak D match, TRBD1 (5 bases). Germline assignment: CDR1 SGHNT and CDR2 YYREEE (reference sequence). V lost 0 bases to trimming and J lost 0 bases, with 10 bases between them. The CDR3 consists of 15 residues. CDR3 protein: CASSLAGQGSYEQYF. The CDR3, as DNA: TGTGCCAGCAGCTTGGCCGGGCAGGGCTCCTACGAGCAGTACTTC.

This chain uses TRBV27 with TRBJ2-1; tentatively, D is TRBD2 (6 bases). V shed 8 bases and J shed 4 bases, with 21 bases lying between them. Per germline, CDR1 MNHEY and CDR2 SMNVEV (reference sequence). The CDR3 sequence is 16 residues long. The CDR3 sequence: CASRDLSGLLYNEQFF. CDR3 nucleotides: TGTGCCAGCCGGGATCTCAGCGGGCTTCTATACAATGAGCAGTTCTTC.

This sequence joins TRBV4-1 and TRBJ1-1; 7 bases map to TRBD1. The CDR3 length is 14 residues. Looked up from germline, CDR1 is MGHRA and CDR2 is YSYEKL. The ends lost 4 bases at V and 6 bases at J; junction bases unmatched: 8. The CDR3 coding sequence is TGCGCCAGCAGCCCCCCAGACAGGGCAGCTGAAGCTTTCTTT. It is translated as CASSPPDRAAEAFF.

The chain joins TRBV27 to TRBJ2-1, with D maybe TRBD1 (5 bases). Trimming took 3 bases from V and 7 from J, leaving 7 bases between them. Per the germline V gene, CDR1 is MNHEY and CDR2 is SMNVEV (reference sequence). There are 12 residues in the CDR3. The DNA for the CDR3 is TGTGCCAGCAGTTTCCAGGGTAATGAGCAGTTCTTC. Translation gives CASSFQGNEQFF.

This clone was counted only a few times. The V call is TRBV19, the J call TRBJ2-7, with D tentatively TRBD2 (5 bases). The germline CDR1 and CDR2 sequences are LNHDA and SQIVND (reference sequence). The CDR3 runs to 11 residues. The V end lost 7 bases, the J end lost 7 bases, and 11 bases lay between the germline ends. This CDR3 is CASTYGEEQYF. As DNA, the CDR3 is TGTGCCAGTACCTATGGGGAGGAGCAGTACTTC.

This chain connects TRBV30 to TRBJ1-2, with TRBD1 as a possible D gene (6 bases). The CDR3 runs to 13 residues. Trimming shortened V by 0 bases and J by 7 bases, and 12 bases separated the two germline ends. CDR1 GTSNPN and CDR2 SVGIG come from the germline V gene (reference sequence). Here the CDR3 DNA reads TGTGCCTGGAGTGTACACAGGGAAACTGGCTACACCTTC. Translated: CAWSVHRETGYTF. Full variable domain (outside the CDR3, taken from reference TRBV30 and TRBJ1-2): SQTIHQWPATLVQPVGSPLSLECTVEGTSNPNLYWYRQAAGRGLQLLFYSVGIGQISSEVPQNLSASRPQDRQFILSSKKLLLSDSGFYLCAWSVHRETGYTFGSGTRLTVV.

The chain joins TRBV28 to TRBJ1-5; D is undetermined. This CDR3 has 15 amino acids. Trimming pared 3 bases from V and 0 bases from J, leaving 9 bases between. CDR1 and CDR2 (germline): MDHEN, SYDVKM. CDR3 region: CASSLVGLSNQPQHF. In DNA, the CDR3 is TGTGCCAGCAGTTTGGTTGGGCTTAGCAATCAGCCCCAGCATTTT.

The genes are TRBV7-8 and TRBJ2-7; possible D gene TRBD2, 6 bases. V shed 6 bases and J shed 2 bases, with 11 bases lying between them. The CDR3 has 13 residues. Germline V gene sequence: CDR1 SGHVS, CDR2 FQNEAQ. CDR3 in amino acids: CASRPGLTYEQYF. CDR3 DNA sequence: TGTGCCAGCAGGCCCGGACTAACCTACGAGCAGTACTTC.

The V call is TRBV28, the J call TRBJ1-4, with D possibly being TRBD1 (5 bases). Per germline, CDR1 MDHEN and CDR2 SYDVKM. This CDR3 spans 13 amino acids. V was cut by 7 bases and J by 7 bases, with 13 bases left in between. The CDR3 is CASTPSGREKLFF. Written as DNA, the CDR3 is TGTGCCAGCACCCCCTCAGGGCGTGAAAAACTGTTTTTT.

Only one count was recorded for this clone. The chain recombines TRBV5-4 with TRBJ1-2; the match to TRBD1 covers 8 bases. The CDR3 totals 14 residues. The ends lost 4 bases at V and 3 bases at J; junction bases unmatched: 5. The germline V gene encodes CDR1 SGHNT and CDR2 YYREEE (reference sequence). CDR3 sequence (DNA): TGTGCCAGCAGCCGTGACAGGGGAGACTATGGCTACACCTTC. Translation: CASSRDRGDYGYTF.

V is TRBV4-2 and J is TRBJ2-7; perhaps TRBD2 as D (6 bases). Germline values: CDR1 LGHNA, CDR2 YNFKEQ. The CDR3 extends over 15 amino acids. V gave up 1 base and J gave up 4 bases, with 14 bases separating them. CDR3 in amino acids: CASSQAHSGTYEQYF. The CDR3 DNA reads as TGTGCCAGCAGCCAAGCCCATAGCGGTACTTACGAGCAGTACTTC.

The gene calls are TRBV7-9 and TRBJ1-1; D possibly corresponds to TRBD1 (6 bases). The CDR3 extends over 14 amino acids. Per germline, CDR1 SEHNR and CDR2 FQNEAQ (reference sequence). The V end was cut by 4 bases, the J end by 1 base, with 10 bases between. CDR3 DNA sequence: TGTGCCAGCAGCTCCCGGACAGAGAACACTGAAGCTTTCTTT. Protein sequence: CASSSRTENTEAFF.

V usage is TRBV11-2 and J usage is TRBJ2-5; TRBD2 aligns across 9 bases. Per germline, CDR1 SGHAT and CDR2 FQNNGV. This CDR3 has 16 amino acids. J gave up 5 bases and V 0 bases, and 7 bases lay outside the gene matches. The CDR3 protein is CASSLEWAGGLETQYF. As DNA, the CDR3 is TGTGCCAGCAGCTTAGAGTGGGCGGGAGGGTTGGAGACCCAGTACTTC.

This chain links TRBV19 with TRBJ2-1; D not resolved. Between the trimmed V and J ends, which lost 3 bases and 3 bases, there was a span of 12 bases. In germline, CDR1 is LNHDA, CDR2 SQIVND (reference sequence). This CDR3 has 15 residues. CDR3 DNA: TGTGCCAGTAGTATGTACAGATCCATCTACAATGAGCAGTTCTTC. Translation gives CASSMYRSIYNEQFF.